This paragraph reports one T cell receptor beta chain. The treatment denotes: some 19 received Ad26.COV2.S at low or high dose, single or two shots; about five received placebo; per-sample allocation not given. Specimen acquisition occurred on day 63 following the initial vaccine or placebo injection. CDR3 size: 15 residues. Trimming cost V 0 bases and J 3 bases, with 11 bases left between them. The germline V gene has CDR1 MNHEY and CDR2 SVGAGI. The data were produced by immunoSEQ multiplex PCR, yet TCRdb's version contains in-frame clones alone and is incomplete. This table has 350,000 to 450,000 clones, 80% to 90% appearing once. This sample is drawn from a study of Ad26.COV2.S vaccination and SARS-CoV-2 variants.

The TCR comes from a person between 18 and 60 years old who received the Ad26.COV2.S COVID-19 vaccine or a placebo. V and J are TRBV6-5 and TRBJ1-1; D remains ambiguous. The specimen comprised peripheral blood, sampled in a trial of Ad26.COV2.S vaccine versus placebo. Written as DNA, the CDR3 is TGTGCCAGCAGTTACTCGGACGGCAGGTACACTGAAGCTTTCTTT. Translation: CASSYSDGRYTEAFF.